This T cell receptor beta chain was documented in a study of cytomegalovirus exposure and HLA in healthy donors. Produced via immunoSEQ multiplex PCR; TCRdb's table is partial and in-frame only. The sample includes over 85,000 clones, approximately 89% seen only once; the top ten take 1.9%. Germline V gene data show CDR1 as SGHTA and CDR2 as FQGNSA. Trimming took 5 bases from V and 2 from J; bases not matched to a gene: 5. The CDR3 has 16 residues. Sequencing was performed on PBMCs. The rearrangement uses TRBV7-2 and TRBJ1-5, with 11 bases lining up with TRBD1. This clonotype was sampled from a woman aged 18-29 years in good health and CMV-seronegative. CDR3 bases: TGTGCCAGCAGCACGCGGACAGGGGGCGGCAATCAGCCCCAGCATTTT. The encoded protein is CASSTRTGGGNQPQHF.